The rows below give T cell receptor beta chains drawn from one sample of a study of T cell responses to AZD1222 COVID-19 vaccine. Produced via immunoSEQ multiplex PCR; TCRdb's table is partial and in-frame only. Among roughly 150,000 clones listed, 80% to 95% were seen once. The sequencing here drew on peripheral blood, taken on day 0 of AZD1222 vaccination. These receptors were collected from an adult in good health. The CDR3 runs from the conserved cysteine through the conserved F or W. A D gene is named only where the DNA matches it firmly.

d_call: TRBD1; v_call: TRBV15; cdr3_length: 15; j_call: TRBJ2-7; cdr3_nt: TGTGCCACCAGCAGAGAACAGGGGGCGGGTTACGAGCAGTACTTC; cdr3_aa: CATSREQGAGYEQYF
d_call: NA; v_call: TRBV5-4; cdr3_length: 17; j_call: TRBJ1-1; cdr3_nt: TGTGCCAGCACCCTGGGGGGTAGGGGGGCACTGAACACTGAAGCTTTCTTT; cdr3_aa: CASTLGGRGALNTEAFF
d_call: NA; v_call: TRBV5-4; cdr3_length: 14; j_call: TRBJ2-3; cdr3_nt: TGTGCCAGCAGCTTGGGGGGTTTCACAGATACGCAGTATTTT; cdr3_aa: CASSLGGFTDTQYF
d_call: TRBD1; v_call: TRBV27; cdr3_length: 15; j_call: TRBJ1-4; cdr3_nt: TGTGCCAGCAGTTTAAGGGGACAGGGCGGTGAAAAACTGTTTTTT; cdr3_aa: CASSLRGQGGEKLFF
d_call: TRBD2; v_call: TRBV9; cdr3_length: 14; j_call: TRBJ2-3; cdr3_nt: TGTGCCAGCAGCGTTAGCGGGGATGGTTATACGCAGTATTTT; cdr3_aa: CASSVSGDGYTQYF
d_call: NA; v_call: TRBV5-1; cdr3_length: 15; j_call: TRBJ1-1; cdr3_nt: TGCGCCAGCAGCTCAGGTTATTGGGTGAACACTGAAGCTTTCTTT; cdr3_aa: CASSSGYWVNTEAFF
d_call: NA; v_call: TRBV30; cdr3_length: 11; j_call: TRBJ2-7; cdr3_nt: TGTGCCTGGGACACAGTCTACGAGCAGTACTTC; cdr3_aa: CAWDTVYEQYF
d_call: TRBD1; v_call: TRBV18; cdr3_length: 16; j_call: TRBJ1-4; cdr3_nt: TGTGCCAGCTCAACCACAGGGCTGGGGACAGGAGAAAAACTGTTTTTT; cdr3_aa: CASSTTGLGTGEKLFF
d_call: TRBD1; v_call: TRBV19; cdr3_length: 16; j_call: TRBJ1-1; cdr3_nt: TGTGCCAGTAGTCCTAGGACCGGGACAGTGAACACTGAAGCTTTCTTT; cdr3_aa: CASSPRTGTVNTEAFF
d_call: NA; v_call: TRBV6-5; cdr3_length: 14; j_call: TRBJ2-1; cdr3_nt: TGTGCCAGCAGGGACTCCGGTGGGGTTCGTGAGCAGTTCTTC; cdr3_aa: CASRDSGGVREQFF
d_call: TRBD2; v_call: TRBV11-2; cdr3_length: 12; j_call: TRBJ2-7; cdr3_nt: TGTGCCAGCAGCACCGGGGGGTTGGAGCAGTACTTC; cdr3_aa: CASSTGGLEQYF
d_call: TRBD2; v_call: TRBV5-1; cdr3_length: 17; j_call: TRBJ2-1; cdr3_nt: TGCGCCAGCAGCCAGGACCCCCAGGCGGGGGGGTACAATGAGCAGTTCTTC; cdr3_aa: CASSQDPQAGGYNEQFF
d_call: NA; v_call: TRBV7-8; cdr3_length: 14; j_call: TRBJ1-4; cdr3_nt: TGTGCCAGCAGCCGTTGGGAAACTAATGAAAAACTGTTTTTT; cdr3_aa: CASSRWETNEKLFF